The 23 T cell receptor beta chains below were found in one sample sequenced in a study of neurological immune-mediated disorders. TCRdb called the 5' RACE reads again in MiXCR, with one record for every CDR3 protein. The sample has under 70,000 distinct CDR3 sequences, around 5% seen once; the top ten hold 2.8%. Sequenced material: PBMCs. The receptors were sampled from a woman in her twenties or thirties with multiple sclerosis.

This clonotype showed up just a few times. This rearrangement joins TRBV5-1 to TRBJ1-2; 9 bases are a match to TRBD1. Trimming removed 4 bases from V and 6 bases from J; junction bases left unmatched: 10. Germline V CDR1 and CDR2: SGHRS, YFSETQ. This CDR3 has 15 amino acids. The CDR3 is CASSHGTGKVDGYTF. The CDR3, as DNA: TGCGCCAGCAGCCACGGGACAGGGAAGGTCGATGGCTACACCTTC. Together with reference TRBV5-1 and TRBJ1-2, the CDR3 gives the full variable domain: KAGVTQTPRYLIKTRGQQVTLSCSPISGHRSVSWYQQTPGQGLQFLFEYFSETQRNKGNFPGRFSGRQFSNSRSEMNVSTLELGDSALYLCASSHGTGKVDGYTFGSGTRLTVV.

The chain carries TRBV20-1 and TRBJ2-1; D not certain. The CDR3 runs 14 residues. Germline CDR1 is DFQATT and CDR2 is SNEGSKA (reference sequence). Trimming took off 4 bases at V and 0 bases at J, with 10 bases between the two ends. CDR3 residues: CSANPDSSYNEQFF. CDR3 bases: TGCAGTGCTAATCCGGATAGCTCCTACAATGAGCAGTTCTTC.

This clonotype was counted many times. The V call is TRBV12-3 or TRBV12-4, the J call TRBJ2-2; D might be TRBD1 (5 bases). V dropped 6 bases and J dropped 7 bases, with 12 bases sitting between them. CDR3 length: 13 residues. DNA of the CDR3: TGTGCCAGCAGCCTGGGGCCTGTCGGGGAGCTGTTTTTT. Translated: CASSLGPVGELFF.

The sample holds many counts of this clonotype. The J gene is TRBJ2-7, the V gene TRBV5-6, with unresolved D. This CDR3 has 14 residues. CDR1 is SGHDT, CDR2 YYEEEE, per germline. Trimming left V 0 bases short and J 7 bases short, with 14 bases between. The CDR3 here is CASSLGSGLEEQYF. CDR3 DNA: TGTGCCAGCAGCTTGGGATCTGGTTTAGAGGAGCAGTACTTC.

Relative to its sample, this clonotype is medium-sized. V usage is TRBV5-1 and J usage is TRBJ1-5; 8 bases line up with TRBD1. This CDR3 comprises 15 residues. Germline CDR1 reads SGHRS; CDR2 reads YFSETQ. Trimming removed 2 bases from V and 7 bases from J; junction bases left unmatched: 8. The CDR3 coding sequence is TGCGCCAGCAGCTTCGACGGACAGGGAGGACAGCCCCAGCATTTT. Translating gives CASSFDGQGGQPQHF.

The rearrangement links TRBV11-2 to TRBJ2-3; TRBD2 might be the D (5 bases). The CDR3 length is 12 residues. Trimming took 3 bases from V and 7 from J, leaving 8 bases between them. Per the germline V gene, CDR1 is SGHAT and CDR2 is FQNNGV. DNA for the CDR3: TGTGCCAGCAGCTTTAGCGTGAATACGCAGTATTTT. This codes for CASSFSVNTQYF.

Turning to this clonotype: This may be a read error: a much more frequent sequence differs by one nucleotide. This sequence joins TRBV7-2 and TRBJ1-2; TRBD1 agrees at 11 bases. The CDR3 is 12 amino acids. Germline lookup yields CDR1 SGHTA and CDR2 FQGNSA. As DNA, the CDR3 is TGTGCCAGCATCTTAGGACAGGGGGCCTACACCTTC. This translates into CASILGQGAYTF.

Details on this clonotype: The junction shows a germline mismatch at one end, possibly a read error. The CDR3 loop reads CSARSLLGANNSPLNF. The CDR3 DNA is TGCAGTGCTAGAAGCCTCCTCGGGGCAAATAATTCACCCCTCAACTTT. This chain links TRBV20-1 with TRBJ1-6, with D perhaps matching TRBD1 (5 bases). The CDR3 is made up of 16 amino acids. CDR1 and CDR2 from the germline V gene are DFQATT and SNEGSKA (reference sequence).

This sequence joins TRBV14 and TRBJ2-3; no reliable D call. This CDR3 contains 17 residues. In germline, CDR1 is SGHDN, CDR2 FVKESK. V was cut by 0 bases and J by 2 bases, with 15 bases left in between. CDR3 protein: CASSQERHSTYTDTQYF. CDR3 DNA sequence: TGTGCCAGCAGCCAAGAGAGACATTCGACTTACACAGATACGCAGTATTTT.

V is TRBV18 and J is TRBJ2-7, with a tentative D call TRBD1 (6 bases). The CDR3 extends over 15 amino acids. Trimming left V 0 bases short and J 4 bases short, with 13 bases between. Germline V gene lookup returns CDR1 KGHSH and CDR2 LQKENI. The DNA of the CDR3 is TGTGCCAGCTCACCACCGCTCGCAGGGGTTTACGAGCAGTACTTC. It codes for CASSPPLAGVYEQYF.

This clonotype was seen at least ten times. This chain links TRBV18 with TRBJ2-2; D is unclear. Between the trimmed V and J ends, which lost 2 bases and 1 base, there was a span of 8 bases. The CDR3 contains 15 residues. Germline loops: CDR1 KGHSH, CDR2 LQKENI. The DNA for the CDR3 is TGTGCCAGCTCACCAACGGGCGGGAACACCGGGGAGCTGTTTTTT. Translation gives CASSPTGGNTGELFF.

This clonotype was detected many times. The chain joins TRBV9 to TRBJ2-1; weak D call: TRBD2 (6 bases). CDR1 is SGDLS and CDR2 is YYNGEE in the germline V gene. CDR3 length: 14 amino acids. With 4 bases removed from V and 6 bases from J, the gap between germline ends came to 14 bases. The CDR3 region is CASSPPQGGNEQFF. The DNA for the CDR3 is TGTGCCAGCAGCCCCCCTCAGGGAGGCAATGAGCAGTTCTTC.

This clonotype was detected ten times or more. The V and J genes are TRBV20-1 and TRBJ2-1; D is unclear. The V and J ends lost 2 bases and 0 bases respectively, with 5 bases between them. There are 13 residues in the CDR3. Germline assignment: CDR1 DFQATT and CDR2 SNEGSKA (reference sequence). Here the CDR3 DNA reads TGCAGTGCTAGACAGAGCTCCTACAATGAGCAGTTCTTC. It specifies CSARQSSYNEQFF.

This clonotype was seen ten or more times. This sequence joins TRBV2 and TRBJ2-1; tentatively, D is TRBD1 (6 bases). Germline assignment: CDR1 SNHLY and CDR2 FYNNEI. V dropped 3 bases and J dropped 3 bases, with 9 bases sitting between them. The CDR3 contains 14 residues. The CDR3 region is CASSDRGNYNEQFF. The CDR3 DNA reads as TGTGCCAGCAGTGACAGGGGAAACTACAATGAGCAGTTCTTC.

This clonotype has ten or more counts. The chain combines TRBV28 with TRBJ2-3; 8 bases are a match to TRBD2. Germline lookup yields CDR1 MDHEN and CDR2 SYDVKM. With V trimmed by 7 bases and J by 2 bases, 5 bases remained unmatched. This CDR3 region has 14 residues. The CDR3 DNA reads as TGTGCCAGCACCGGCGGGGGGAACACAGATACGCAGTATTTT. This gives the protein CASTGGGNTDTQYF.

The table lists this clonotype with many counts. The rearrangement links TRBV4-1 to TRBJ2-7; tentative D call: TRBD1 (5 bases). Trimming stripped 6 bases from V and 3 bases from J, with 21 bases between. The germline gives CDR1 MGHRA, CDR2 YSYEKL. This CDR3 is 16 amino acids long. As DNA, the CDR3 is TGCGCCAGCAGGCAAAGGACACAGGCTCCCTACTACGAGCAGTACTTC. As protein: CASRQRTQAPYYEQYF.

This clonotype was observed many times. The J gene is TRBJ1-1, the V gene TRBV5-1, with D uncertain. V lost 1 base and J lost 6, with 16 bases in between. Germline lookup yields CDR1 SGHRS and CDR2 YFSETQ. The CDR3 sequence is 15 residues long. The CDR3 reads CASSLPADGAPEAFF. The CDR3 DNA reads TGCGCCAGCAGCTTGCCGGCTGATGGCGCCCCTGAAGCTTTCTTT.

This clonotype has ten or more counts. The chain links TRBV18 to TRBJ1-2, with D uncertain. The germline gives CDR1 KGHSH, CDR2 LQKENI. CDR3 length: 13 residues. Trimming took off 6 bases at V and 2 bases at J, with 10 bases between the two ends. CDR3 amino acids: CASSPDGNYGYTF. The CDR3 nucleotides read TGTGCCAGCTCCCCCGACGGAAACTATGGCTACACCTTC.

This clonotype was recorded at least ten times. This chain connects TRBV7-9 to TRBJ1-1, with D uncertain. Germline assignment: CDR1 SEHNR and CDR2 FQNEAQ (reference sequence). The CDR3 spans 14 residues. Trimming removed 6 bases from V and 1 base from J, with 12 bases in between. CDR3 sequence: CASSLGERNTEAFF. The CDR3 nucleotides are TGTGCCAGCAGTCTGGGCGAAAGGAACACTGAAGCTTTCTTT. Looking up the rest from reference TRBV7-9 and TRBJ1-1 gives the full variable domain: DTGVSQNPRHKITKRGQNVTFRCDPISEHNRLYWYRQTLGQGPEFLTYFQNEAQLEKSRLLSDRFSAERPKGSFSTLEIQRTEQGDSAMYLCASSLGERNTEAFFGQGTRLTVV.

Note on this clonotype: A much larger clone is a single base away; this may be a read error. CDR3 sequence (DNA): TGCGCCAGCAGCTCGACAGGGCTCACAGATACGCAGAATTTT. Residues: CASSSTGLTDTQNF. The rearrangement links TRBV5-1 to TRBJ2-3, with 7 positions matching TRBD1. CDR3 length: 14 residues. CDR1 and CDR2 (germline): SGHRS, YFSETQ.

This clonotype was counted at least ten times. V usage is TRBV4-1 and J usage is TRBJ1-1, with D perhaps matching TRBD1 (5 bases). The CDR3 length is 14 residues. Germline V lookup: CDR1 MGHRA, CDR2 YSYEKL. V gave up 3 bases and J gave up 6 bases, with 14 bases separating them. CDR3 DNA sequence: TGCGCCAGCAGCCACAATCAGGGAATCGCTGAAGCTTTCTTT. This gives the protein CASSHNQGIAEAFF.

At least ten counts were recorded for this clonotype. In DNA, the CDR3 is TGTGCCAGCAGCGACTCTCCAGGACAGGGTAATGAAAAACTGTTTTTT. Translating gives CASSDSPGQGNEKLFF. This rearrangement joins TRBV9 to TRBJ1-4; 8 bases map to TRBD1. This CDR3 has 16 amino acids. CDR1 and CDR2 (germline): SGDLS, YYNGEE. J lost 4 bases, V lost 3 bases, and 8 bases had no gene match.

As to this clonotype: Germline and junction disagree at one end, which may indicate a read error. The gene calls are TRBV20-1 and TRBJ1-5; D gene uncertain. The CDR3 sequence is 16 residues long. In germline, CDR1 is DFQATT, CDR2 SNEGSKA (reference sequence). Written as DNA, the CDR3 is TGCAGTGCTAGAGGACCAGGACCGTATAGCAATCAGCCCCAGAATTTT. This codes for CSARGPGPYSNQPQNF.